This is a list of T cell receptor beta chains from one sample in a study of cytomegalovirus exposure and HLA in healthy donors. The table came from immunoSEQ multiplex PCR; TCRdb's copy has only in-frame clones and leaves some out. Among 100,000 or so clones listed, about four fifths were seen once. The source material was PBMCs. These receptors were collected from a woman in her thirties or forties in good health and CMV-seronegative. Each CDR3 is given with its conserved first and last residue. The D gene is left open where the match is weak. Size values are once, few and many counts, or a class for expanded clones, and some rows have none.

v_call: TRBV5-1
d_call: TRBD1
clone_size: -
j_call: TRBJ1-4
cdr3_aa: CASSSSGGGGEKLFF
cdr3_nt: TGCGCCAGCAGCTCTTCAGGGGGAGGAGGTGAAAAACTGTTTTTT

v_call: TRBV20-1
d_call: TRBD1
clone_size: -
j_call: TRBJ2-7
cdr3_aa: CSAQTGAEQYF
cdr3_nt: TGCAGTGCCCAGACAGGGGCCGAGCAGTACTTC

v_call: TRBV6-1
d_call: -
clone_size: -
j_call: TRBJ2-1
cdr3_aa: CASSVGTQSYNEQFF
cdr3_nt: TGTGCCAGCAGTGTCGGGACACAGTCCTACAATGAGCAGTTCTTC

v_call: TRBV5-1
d_call: TRBD1
clone_size: -
j_call: TRBJ1-1
cdr3_aa: CASRWDRGSEAFF
cdr3_nt: TGCGCCAGCCGATGGGACAGGGGTAGTGAAGCTTTCTTT

v_call: TRBV19
d_call: TRBD1
clone_size: -
j_call: TRBJ1-5
cdr3_aa: CASSIAAGGEQPQHF
cdr3_nt: TGTGCCAGTAGTATAGCGGCAGGGGGTGAACAGCCCCAGCATTTT

v_call: TRBV11-2
d_call: TRBD2
clone_size: -
j_call: TRBJ2-2
cdr3_aa: CASSLGTSGRTGELFF
cdr3_nt: TGTGCCAGCAGCTTGGGGACTAGCGGGCGCACCGGGGAGCTGTTTTTT

v_call: TRBV6-5
d_call: TRBD2
clone_size: few
j_call: TRBJ2-7
cdr3_aa: CASSYTSGPSYEQYF
cdr3_nt: TGTGCCAGCAGTTATACTAGCGGACCTTCCTACGAGCAGTACTTC

v_call: TRBV7-3
d_call: -
clone_size: few
j_call: TRBJ2-7
cdr3_aa: CASSPSLGYEQYF
cdr3_nt: TGTGCCAGCAGCCCGTCACTAGGCTACGAGCAGTACTTC

v_call: TRBV7-2
d_call: TRBD1
clone_size: few
j_call: TRBJ2-2
cdr3_aa: CASSRTGGEGELFF
cdr3_nt: TGTGCCAGCAGCCGGACAGGGGGCGAAGGGGAGCTGTTTTTT

v_call: TRBV5-1
d_call: -
clone_size: -
j_call: TRBJ1-6
cdr3_aa: CASSFDSIGNSPLHF
cdr3_nt: TGCGCCAGCAGCTTTGACAGCATAGGAAATTCACCCCTCCACTTT